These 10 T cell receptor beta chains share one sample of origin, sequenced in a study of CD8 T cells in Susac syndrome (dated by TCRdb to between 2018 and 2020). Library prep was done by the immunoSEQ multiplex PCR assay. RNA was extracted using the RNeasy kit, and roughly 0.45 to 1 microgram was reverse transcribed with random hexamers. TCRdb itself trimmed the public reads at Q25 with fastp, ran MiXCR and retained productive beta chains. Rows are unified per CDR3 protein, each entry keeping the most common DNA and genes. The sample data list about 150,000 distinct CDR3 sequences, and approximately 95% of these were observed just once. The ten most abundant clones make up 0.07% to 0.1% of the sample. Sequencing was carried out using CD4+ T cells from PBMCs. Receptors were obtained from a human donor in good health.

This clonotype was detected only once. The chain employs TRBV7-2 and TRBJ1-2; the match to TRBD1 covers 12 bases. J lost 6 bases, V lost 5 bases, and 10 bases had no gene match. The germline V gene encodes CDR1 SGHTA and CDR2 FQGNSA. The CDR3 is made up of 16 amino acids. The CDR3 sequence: CASSRGVGTGGNGYTF. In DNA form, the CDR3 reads TGTGCCAGCAGCAGAGGAGTGGGGACAGGGGGCAATGGCTACACCTTC.

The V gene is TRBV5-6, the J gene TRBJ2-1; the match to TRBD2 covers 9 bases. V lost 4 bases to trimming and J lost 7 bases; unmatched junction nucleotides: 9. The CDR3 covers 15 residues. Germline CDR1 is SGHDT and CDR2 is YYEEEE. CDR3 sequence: CASSISGTSKNEQFF. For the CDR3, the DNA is TGTGCCAGCAGCATCTCCGGGACTAGCAAGAATGAGCAGTTCTTC.

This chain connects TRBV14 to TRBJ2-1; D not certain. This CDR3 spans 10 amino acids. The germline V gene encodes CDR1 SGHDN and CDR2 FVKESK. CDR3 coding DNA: TGTGAGGGAAACGAAAGTGAGCAGTTCTTC. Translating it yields CEGNESEQFF.

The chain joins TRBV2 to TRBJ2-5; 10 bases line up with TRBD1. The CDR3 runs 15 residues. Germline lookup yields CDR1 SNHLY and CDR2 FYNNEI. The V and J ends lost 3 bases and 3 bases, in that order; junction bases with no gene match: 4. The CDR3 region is CASSDGGQGKETQYF. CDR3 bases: TGTGCCAGCAGTGATGGGGGACAGGGGAAAGAGACCCAGTACTTC.

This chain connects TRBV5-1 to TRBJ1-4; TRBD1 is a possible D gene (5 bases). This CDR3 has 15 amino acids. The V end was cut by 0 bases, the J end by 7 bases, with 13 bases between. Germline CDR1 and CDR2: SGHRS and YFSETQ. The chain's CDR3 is CASSLDGTTTEKLFF. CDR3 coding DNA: TGCGCCAGCAGCTTGGACGGGACGACCACTGAAAAACTGTTTTTT.

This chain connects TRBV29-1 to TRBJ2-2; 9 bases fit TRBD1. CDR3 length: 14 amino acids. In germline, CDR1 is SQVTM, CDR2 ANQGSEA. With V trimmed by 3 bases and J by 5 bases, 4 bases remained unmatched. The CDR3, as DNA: TGCAGCGTTGATGGACAGGGGATTACCGGGGAGCTGTTTTTT. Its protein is CSVDGQGITGELFF.

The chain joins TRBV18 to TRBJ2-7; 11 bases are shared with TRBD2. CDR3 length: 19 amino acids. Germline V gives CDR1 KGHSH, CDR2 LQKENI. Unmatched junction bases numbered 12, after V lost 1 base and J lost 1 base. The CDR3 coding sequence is TGTGCCAGCTCACCACGCCTTAGCGGGAGGGCCTTCCAATCCTACGAGCAGTACTTC. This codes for CASSPRLSGRAFQSYEQYF.

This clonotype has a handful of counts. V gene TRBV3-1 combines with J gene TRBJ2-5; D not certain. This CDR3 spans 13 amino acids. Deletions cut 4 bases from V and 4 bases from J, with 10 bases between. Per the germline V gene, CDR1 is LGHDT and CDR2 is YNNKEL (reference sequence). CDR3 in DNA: TGTGCCAGCAGCCCTTTGGACCGAGAGACCCAGTACTTC. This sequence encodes CASSPLDRETQYF.

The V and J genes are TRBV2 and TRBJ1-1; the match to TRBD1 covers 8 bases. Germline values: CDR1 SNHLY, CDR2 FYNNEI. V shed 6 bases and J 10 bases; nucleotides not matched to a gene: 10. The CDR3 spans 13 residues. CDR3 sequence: CASRDGQGVGAFF. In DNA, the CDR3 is TGTGCCAGCAGGGACGGACAGGGAGTTGGAGCTTTCTTT.

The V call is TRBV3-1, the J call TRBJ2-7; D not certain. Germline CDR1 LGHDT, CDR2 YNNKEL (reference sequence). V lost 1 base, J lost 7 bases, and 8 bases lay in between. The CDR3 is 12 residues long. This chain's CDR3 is CASSQGREEQYF. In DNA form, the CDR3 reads TGTGCCAGCAGCCAAGGACGTGAAGAGCAGTACTTC.